This passage covers 13 T cell receptor beta chains from one sample sequenced in a study of chemoradiotherapy in HPV16-positive cancers. Measured with immunoSEQ multiplex PCR; TCRdb has only the in-frame clones, and not every one. The data show 30,000 to 40,000 clones, more than 75% seen once. The source material was blood, sampled from a patient who underwent chemoradiotherapy. The receptors stem from a human donor with HPV-associated anogenital cancer.

Comments on this clone: An end of the junction differs from the germline gene, which may be a read error. The gene calls are TRBV29-1 and TRBJ1-3; no clear D gene. Germline V gene lookup returns CDR1 SQVTM and CDR2 ANQGSEA. This CDR3 is built from 12 residues. The CDR3 coding sequence is TGCAGCGTGGAAGTGAGCGGAAACACCATATATTTT. Its protein product is CSVEVSGNTIYF.

The rearrangement joins TRBV11-2 to TRBJ2-3; 7 positions agree with TRBD1. V shed 2 bases, J shed 1 base, and the junction held 3 bases outside the gene matches. There are 15 residues in the CDR3. The germline CDR1 and CDR2 sequences are SGHAT and FQNNGV. CDR3 DNA: TGTGCCAGCAGCTTAAGGGGGCCCCGCACAGATACGCAGTATTTT. It yields the protein CASSLRGPRTDTQYF.

This clone was seen a handful of times. The J gene is TRBJ1-1, the V gene TRBV25-1; the D gene is possibly TRBD1 (6 bases). CDR3 length equals 14 residues. V gave up 1 base and J gave up 1 base, with 7 bases separating them. The germline V gene has CDR1 MGHDK and CDR2 SYGVNS. The CDR3 spells CASSEWGQNTEAFF. The DNA of the CDR3 is TGTGCCAGCAGTGAATGGGGACAGAACACTGAAGCTTTCTTT.

A few counts support this clone. The J gene is TRBJ1-3, the V gene TRBV9; the D is unclear. Trimming shortened V by 3 bases and J by 3 bases, and 13 bases separated the two germline ends. Germline V gene sequence: CDR1 SGDLS, CDR2 YYNGEE. The CDR3 extends over 15 amino acids. The CDR3 bases are TGTGCCAGCAGCGAAGAGGACTCTCTTGGAAACACCATATATTTT. It is translated as CASSEEDSLGNTIYF.

This clone was seen a few times. The chain joins TRBV7-9 to TRBJ1-5; the match to TRBD1 covers 10 bases. V trimming: 6 bases; J trimming: 6 bases; junction bases outside the gene matches: 5. Germline-derived CDR1 and CDR2 are SEHNR and FQNEAQ (reference sequence). The CDR3 is 14 residues long. The CDR3 is CASSPDRGRQPQHF. CDR3 nucleotide sequence: TGTGCCAGCAGTCCCGACAGGGGGCGTCAGCCCCAGCATTTT. Full variable domain (remainder filled in from reference TRBV7-9 and TRBJ1-5): DTGVSQNPRHKITKRGQNVTFRCDPISEHNRLYWYRQTLGQGPEFLTYFQNEAQLEKSRLLSDRFSAERPKGSFSTLEIQRTEQGDSAMYLCASSPDRGRQPQHFGDGTRLSIL.

The genes are TRBV7-9 and TRBJ2-1; 11 nucleotides align to TRBD2. Germline V gene data show CDR1 as SEHNR and CDR2 as FQNEAQ (reference sequence). The length of the CDR3 is 17 residues. Trimming at V came to 2 bases and at J to 9 bases, leaving 12 bases not matched to a gene. CDR3 sequence (DNA): TGTGCCAGCAGCTTATTAGCGGGGGGGCGGGGTGCTGGTGAGCAGTTCTTC. It translates to CASSLLAGGRGAGEQFF.

V gene TRBV7-2 combines with J gene TRBJ1-2, with D possibly TRBD1 on 6 matching bases. The germline V gene has CDR1 SGHTA and CDR2 FQGNSA. Trimming left V 0 bases short and J 6 bases short, with 11 bases between. The CDR3 consists of 14 residues. CDR3 residues: CASSLAGQFDGYTF. The DNA for the CDR3 is TGTGCCAGCAGCTTAGCCGGACAGTTCGATGGCTACACCTTC.

This clone has a handful of counts. The V gene is TRBV18, the J gene TRBJ1-5; TRBD1 matches at 7 bases. CDR1 KGHSH and CDR2 LQKENI come from the germline V gene. The CDR3 runs 15 residues. J lost 9 bases, V lost 6 bases, and 14 bases had no gene match. The CDR3 is CASSVGTASGVPQHF. CDR3 DNA: TGTGCCAGCTCGGTCGGGACAGCGAGTGGTGTGCCCCAGCATTTT.

The chain uses TRBV7-9 and TRBJ2-1; D is unresolved. V was clipped by 3 bases and J by 7 bases, with 7 bases between them. CDR1 and CDR2 (germline): SEHNR, FQNEAQ (reference sequence). CDR3 length: 12 amino acids. The CDR3 sequence is CASSFGVNEQFF. CDR3 sequence (DNA): TGTGCCAGCAGCTTCGGTGTGAATGAGCAGTTCTTC.

This clone occurred a few times. This chain links TRBV19 with TRBJ1-1; no definite D call. The V gene's germline CDR1 is LNHDA and CDR2 SQIVND (reference sequence). Trimming removed 8 bases from V and 0 bases from J, with 16 bases in between. This CDR3 spans 15 amino acids. The CDR3 loop is CASSRTVSMNTEAFF. The CDR3 bases are TGTGCCAGTTCACGGACGGTTAGTATGAACACTGAAGCTTTCTTT. The complete variable domain, with remaining parts taken from reference TRBV19 and TRBJ1-1, reads DGGITQSPKYLFRKEGQNVTLSCEQNLNHDAMYWYRQDPGQGLRLIYYSQIVNDFQKGDIAEGYSVSREKKESFPLTVTSAQKNPTAFYLCASSRTVSMNTEAFFGQGTRLTVV.

The genes are TRBV19 and TRBJ1-5; tentatively, D is TRBD1 (5 bases). The CDR3 sequence is 16 residues long. Germline CDR1 and CDR2: LNHDA and SQIVND (reference sequence). V was pared by 3 bases and J by 1 base, with 13 bases between. CDR3 protein: CASSMLMGVSNQPQHF. As DNA, the CDR3 is TGTGCCAGTAGTATGCTCATGGGGGTAAGCAATCAGCCCCAGCATTTT.

This clone was detected a few times. The CDR3 DNA reads TGTGCCAGCTTCAGACAGGAGGGGACTAATTCACCCCTCCACTTT. Translated: CASFRQEGTNSPLHF. The V and J genes are TRBV6-1 and TRBJ1-6; possibly TRBD1 for D (6 bases). The CDR3 length is 15 residues. Germline V lookup: CDR1 MNHNS, CDR2 SASEGT. V lost 8 bases to trimming and J lost 6 bases, with 17 bases between them.

V gene TRBV5-1 combines with J gene TRBJ2-7, with 12 bases that match TRBD1. There are 17 residues in the CDR3. Germline V gives CDR1 SGHRS, CDR2 YFSETQ. With 6 bases clipped from V and 5 bases from J, the junction kept 15 bases outside the gene matches. The CDR3 region is CASTPLAGTGGRDEQYF. The CDR3 bases are TGCGCCAGCACTCCCCTGGCCGGGACAGGGGGCAGGGACGAGCAGTACTTC.